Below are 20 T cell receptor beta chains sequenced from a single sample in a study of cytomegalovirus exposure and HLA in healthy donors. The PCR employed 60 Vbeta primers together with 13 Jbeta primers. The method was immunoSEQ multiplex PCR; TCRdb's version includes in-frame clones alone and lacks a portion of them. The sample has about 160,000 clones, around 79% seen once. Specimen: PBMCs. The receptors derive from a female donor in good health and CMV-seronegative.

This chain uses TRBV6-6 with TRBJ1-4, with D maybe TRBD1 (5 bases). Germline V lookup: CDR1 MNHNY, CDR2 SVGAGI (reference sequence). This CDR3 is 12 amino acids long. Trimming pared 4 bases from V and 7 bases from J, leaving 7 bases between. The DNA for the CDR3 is TGTGCCAGCAGTTCAGGGTCTGAAAAACTGTTTTTT. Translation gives CASSSGSEKLFF.

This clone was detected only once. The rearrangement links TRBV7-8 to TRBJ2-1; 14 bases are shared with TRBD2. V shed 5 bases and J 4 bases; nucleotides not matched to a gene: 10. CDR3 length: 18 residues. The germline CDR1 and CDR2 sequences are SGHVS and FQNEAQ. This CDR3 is CASSQPRGTSGGYNEQFF. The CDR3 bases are TGTGCCAGCAGCCAGCCCAGAGGGACTAGCGGGGGTTACAATGAGCAGTTCTTC.

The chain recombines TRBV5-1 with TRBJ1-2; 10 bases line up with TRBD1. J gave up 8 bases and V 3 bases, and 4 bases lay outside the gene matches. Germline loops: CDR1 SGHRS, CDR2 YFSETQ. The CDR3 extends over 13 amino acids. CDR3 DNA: TGCGCCAGCAGCTCTCCGGGACAGGGGGGCTACACCTTC. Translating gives CASSSPGQGGYTF. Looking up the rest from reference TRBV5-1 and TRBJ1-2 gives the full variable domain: KAGVTQTPRYLIKTRGQQVTLSCSPISGHRSVSWYQQTPGQGLQFLFEYFSETQRNKGNFPGRFSGRQFSNSRSEMNVSTLELGDSALYLCASSSPGQGGYTFGSGTRLTVV.

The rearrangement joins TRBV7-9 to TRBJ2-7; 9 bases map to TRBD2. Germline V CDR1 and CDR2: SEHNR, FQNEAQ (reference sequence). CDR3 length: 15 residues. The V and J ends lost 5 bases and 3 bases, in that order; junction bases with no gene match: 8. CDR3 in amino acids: CASSQPGLAHYEQYF. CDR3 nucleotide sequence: TGTGCCAGCAGCCAACCGGGACTAGCCCACTACGAGCAGTACTTC.

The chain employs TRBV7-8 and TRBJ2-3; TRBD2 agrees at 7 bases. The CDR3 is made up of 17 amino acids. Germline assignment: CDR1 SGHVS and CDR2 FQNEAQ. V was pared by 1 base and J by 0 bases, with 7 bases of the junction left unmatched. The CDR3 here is CASSLVAGGGSTDTQYF. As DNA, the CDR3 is TGTGCCAGCAGCTTAGTGGCTGGGGGGGGGAGCACAGATACGCAGTATTTT.

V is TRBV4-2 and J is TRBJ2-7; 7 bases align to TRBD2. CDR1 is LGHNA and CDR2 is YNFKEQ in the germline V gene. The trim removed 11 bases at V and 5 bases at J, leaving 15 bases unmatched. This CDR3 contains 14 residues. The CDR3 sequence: CAARSTAGDHEQYF. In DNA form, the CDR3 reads TGTGCCGCTAGGTCTACTGCGGGAGACCACGAGCAGTACTTC.

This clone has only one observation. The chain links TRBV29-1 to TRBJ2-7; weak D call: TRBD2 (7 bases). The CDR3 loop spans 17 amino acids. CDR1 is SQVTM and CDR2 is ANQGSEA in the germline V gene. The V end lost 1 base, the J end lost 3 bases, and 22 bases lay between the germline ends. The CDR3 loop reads CSVEVTSTGGGGYEQYF. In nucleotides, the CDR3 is TGCAGCGTTGAAGTAACCTCAACGGGGGGAGGGGGCTACGAGCAGTACTTC.

The CDR3 reads CASSPDGGNQPQHF. The CDR3 DNA reads as TGTGCCAGCAGCCCAGACGGGGGCAATCAGCCCCAGCATTTT. This chain joins TRBV7-2 and TRBJ1-5, with D hard to call. The V gene lost 5 bases and the J gene lost 2 bases, with 10 bases spanning the gap. The germline CDR1 and CDR2 sequences are SGHTA and FQGNSA. The CDR3 spans 14 residues.

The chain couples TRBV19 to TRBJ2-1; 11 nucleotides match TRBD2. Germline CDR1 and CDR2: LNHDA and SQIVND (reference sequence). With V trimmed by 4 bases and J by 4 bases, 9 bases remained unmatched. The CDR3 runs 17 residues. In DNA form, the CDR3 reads TGTGCCAGTAGTACCGCCCTCCTAGCGGGGGGATACAATGAGCAGTTCTTC. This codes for CASSTALLAGGYNEQFF.

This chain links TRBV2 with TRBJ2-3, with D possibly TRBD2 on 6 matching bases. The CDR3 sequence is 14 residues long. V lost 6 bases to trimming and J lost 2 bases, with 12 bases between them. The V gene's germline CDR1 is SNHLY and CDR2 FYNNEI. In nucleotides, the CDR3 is TGTGCCAGCAGCCTGGGGGGTCTCACAGATACGCAGTATTTT. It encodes CASSLGGLTDTQYF.

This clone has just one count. This chain's CDR3 is CASSQGQGARTGELFF. CDR3 in DNA: TGCGCCAGCAGCCAGGGACAGGGGGCAAGGACCGGGGAGCTGTTTTTT. The chain joins TRBV5-1 to TRBJ2-2, with 12 bases aligning to TRBD1. After removal of 4 bases from V and 5 bases from J, the junction contained 6 bases not matched to a gene. Germline CDR1 and CDR2: SGHRS and YFSETQ. The CDR3 runs to 16 residues.

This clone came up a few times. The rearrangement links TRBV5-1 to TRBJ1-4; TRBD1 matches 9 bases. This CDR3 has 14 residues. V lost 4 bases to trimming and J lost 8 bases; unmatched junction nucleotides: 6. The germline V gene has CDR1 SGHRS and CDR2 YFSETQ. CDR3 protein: CASSRGQGNEKLFF. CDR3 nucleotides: TGCGCCAGCAGCCGGGGACAGGGTAACGAAAAACTGTTTTTT.

CDR3 DNA sequence: TGTGCCAGTAGTACCCCTACAGGGGCCGGCTACACCTTC. Translated: CASSTPTGAGYTF. This chain uses TRBV19 with TRBJ1-2; 7 nucleotides match TRBD1. Germline V CDR1 and CDR2: LNHDA, SQIVND (reference sequence). J lost 8 bases, V lost 4 bases, and 7 bases had no gene match. This CDR3 region has 13 residues.

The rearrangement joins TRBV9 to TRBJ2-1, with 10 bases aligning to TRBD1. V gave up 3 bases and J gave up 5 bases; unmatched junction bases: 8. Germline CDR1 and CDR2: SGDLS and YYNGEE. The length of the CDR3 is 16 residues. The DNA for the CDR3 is TGTGCCAGCAGCGAACCGGGACAGGGGAGTCACAATGAGCAGTTCTTC. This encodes CASSEPGQGSHNEQFF.

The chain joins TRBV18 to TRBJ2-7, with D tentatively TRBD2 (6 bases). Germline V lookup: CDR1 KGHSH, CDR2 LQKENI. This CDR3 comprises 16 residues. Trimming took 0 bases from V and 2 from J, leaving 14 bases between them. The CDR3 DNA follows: TGTGCCAGCTCACCACCGGCGACTAGATCCCCCTACGAGCAGTACTTC. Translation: CASSPPATRSPYEQYF. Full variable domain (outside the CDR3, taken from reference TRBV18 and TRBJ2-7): NAGVMQNPRHLVRRRGQEARLRCSPMKGHSHVYWYRQLPEEGLKFMVYLQKENIIDESGMPKERFSAEFPKEGPSILRIQQVVRGDSAAYFCASSPPATRSPYEQYFGPGTRLTVT.

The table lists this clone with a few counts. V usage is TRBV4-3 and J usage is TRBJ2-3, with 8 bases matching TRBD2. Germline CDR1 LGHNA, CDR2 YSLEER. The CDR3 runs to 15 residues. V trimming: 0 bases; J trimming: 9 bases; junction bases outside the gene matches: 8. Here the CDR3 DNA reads TGCGCCAGCAGCCAAGATCAAGCGGGGGTTTGGACGCAGTATTTT. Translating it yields CASSQDQAGVWTQYF.

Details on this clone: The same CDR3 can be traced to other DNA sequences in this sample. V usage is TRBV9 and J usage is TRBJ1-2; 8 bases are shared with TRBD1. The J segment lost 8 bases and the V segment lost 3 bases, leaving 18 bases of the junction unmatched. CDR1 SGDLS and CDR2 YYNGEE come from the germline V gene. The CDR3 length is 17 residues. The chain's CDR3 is CASSDAYTGGSLYGYTF. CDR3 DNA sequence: TGTGCCAGCAGCGATGCCTACACAGGGGGTTCTCTCTACGGCTACACCTTC. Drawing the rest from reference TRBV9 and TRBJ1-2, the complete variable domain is DSGVTQTPKHLITATGQRVTLRCSPRSGDLSVYWYQQSLDQGLQFLIQYYNGEERAKGNILERFSAQQFPDLHSELNLSSLELGDSALYFCASSDAYTGGSLYGYTFGSGTRLTVV.

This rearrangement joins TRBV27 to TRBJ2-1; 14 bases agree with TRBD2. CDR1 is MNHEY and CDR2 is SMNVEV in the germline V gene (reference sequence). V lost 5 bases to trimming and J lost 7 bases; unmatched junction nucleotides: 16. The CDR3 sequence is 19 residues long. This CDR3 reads CASSPSPGLAGASRNEQFF. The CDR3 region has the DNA TGTGCCAGCAGTCCCTCCCCGGGACTAGCGGGAGCGTCGAGGAATGAGCAGTTCTTC.

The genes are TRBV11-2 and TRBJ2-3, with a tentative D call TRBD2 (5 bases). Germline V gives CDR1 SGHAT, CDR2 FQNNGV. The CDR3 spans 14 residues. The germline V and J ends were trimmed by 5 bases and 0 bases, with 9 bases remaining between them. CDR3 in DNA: TGTGCCAGCAGCCTCCGACTAAGCACAGATACGCAGTATTTT. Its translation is CASSLRLSTDTQYF. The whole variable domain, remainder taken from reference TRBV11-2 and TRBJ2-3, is EAGVAQSPRYKIIEKRQSVAFWCNPISGHATLYWYQQILGQGPKLLIQFQNNGVVDDSQLPKDRFSAERLKGVDSTLKIQPAKLEDSAVYLCASSLRLSTDTQYFGPGTRLTVL.

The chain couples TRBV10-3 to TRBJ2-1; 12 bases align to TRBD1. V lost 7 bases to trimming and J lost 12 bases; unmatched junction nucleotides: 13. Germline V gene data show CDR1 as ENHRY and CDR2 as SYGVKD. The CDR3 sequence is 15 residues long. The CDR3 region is CAIKPWGQGARGQFF. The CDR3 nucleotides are TGTGCCATCAAACCCTGGGGACAGGGGGCTCGGGGGCAGTTCTTC.